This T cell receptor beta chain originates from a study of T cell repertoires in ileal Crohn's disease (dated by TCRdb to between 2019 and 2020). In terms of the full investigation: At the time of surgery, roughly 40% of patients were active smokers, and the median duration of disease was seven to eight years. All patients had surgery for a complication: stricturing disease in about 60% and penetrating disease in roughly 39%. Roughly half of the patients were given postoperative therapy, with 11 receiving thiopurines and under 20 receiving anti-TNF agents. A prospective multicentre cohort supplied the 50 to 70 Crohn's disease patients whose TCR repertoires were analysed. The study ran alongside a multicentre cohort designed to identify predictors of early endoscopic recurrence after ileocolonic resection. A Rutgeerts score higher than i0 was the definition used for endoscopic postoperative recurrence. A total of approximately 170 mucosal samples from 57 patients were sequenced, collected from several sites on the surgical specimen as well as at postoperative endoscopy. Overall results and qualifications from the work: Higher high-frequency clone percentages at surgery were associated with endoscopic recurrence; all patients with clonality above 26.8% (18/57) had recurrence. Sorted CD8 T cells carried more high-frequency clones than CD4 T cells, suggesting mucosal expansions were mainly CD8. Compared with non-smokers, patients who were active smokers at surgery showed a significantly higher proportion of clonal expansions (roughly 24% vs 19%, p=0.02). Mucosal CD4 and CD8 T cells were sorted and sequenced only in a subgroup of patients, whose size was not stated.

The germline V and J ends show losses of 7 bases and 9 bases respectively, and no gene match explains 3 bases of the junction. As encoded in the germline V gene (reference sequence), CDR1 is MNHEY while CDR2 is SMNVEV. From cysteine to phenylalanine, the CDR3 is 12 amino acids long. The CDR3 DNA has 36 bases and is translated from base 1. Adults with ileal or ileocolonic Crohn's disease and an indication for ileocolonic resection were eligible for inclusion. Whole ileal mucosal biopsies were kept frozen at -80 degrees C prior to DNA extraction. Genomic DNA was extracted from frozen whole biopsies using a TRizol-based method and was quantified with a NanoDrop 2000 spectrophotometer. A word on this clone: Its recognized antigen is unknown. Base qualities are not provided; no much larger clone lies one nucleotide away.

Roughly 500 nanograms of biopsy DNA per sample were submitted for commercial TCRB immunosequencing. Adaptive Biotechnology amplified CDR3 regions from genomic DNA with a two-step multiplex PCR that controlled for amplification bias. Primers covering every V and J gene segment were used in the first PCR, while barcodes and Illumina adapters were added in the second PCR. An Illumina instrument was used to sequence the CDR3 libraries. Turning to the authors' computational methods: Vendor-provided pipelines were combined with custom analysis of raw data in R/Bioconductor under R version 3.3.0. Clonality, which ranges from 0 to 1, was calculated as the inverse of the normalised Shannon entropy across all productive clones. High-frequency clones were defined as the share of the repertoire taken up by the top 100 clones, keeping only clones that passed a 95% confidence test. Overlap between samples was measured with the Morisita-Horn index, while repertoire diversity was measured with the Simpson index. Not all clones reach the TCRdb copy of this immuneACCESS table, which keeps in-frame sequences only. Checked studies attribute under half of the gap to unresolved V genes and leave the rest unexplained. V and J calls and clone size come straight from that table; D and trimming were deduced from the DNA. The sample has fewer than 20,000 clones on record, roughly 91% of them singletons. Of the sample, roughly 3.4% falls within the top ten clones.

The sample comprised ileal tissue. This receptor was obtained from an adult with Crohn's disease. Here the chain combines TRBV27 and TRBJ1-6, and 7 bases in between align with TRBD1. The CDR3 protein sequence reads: CASKNRGSPLHF. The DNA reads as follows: TGTGCCAGCAAAAACAGGGGTTCACCCCTCCACTTT.